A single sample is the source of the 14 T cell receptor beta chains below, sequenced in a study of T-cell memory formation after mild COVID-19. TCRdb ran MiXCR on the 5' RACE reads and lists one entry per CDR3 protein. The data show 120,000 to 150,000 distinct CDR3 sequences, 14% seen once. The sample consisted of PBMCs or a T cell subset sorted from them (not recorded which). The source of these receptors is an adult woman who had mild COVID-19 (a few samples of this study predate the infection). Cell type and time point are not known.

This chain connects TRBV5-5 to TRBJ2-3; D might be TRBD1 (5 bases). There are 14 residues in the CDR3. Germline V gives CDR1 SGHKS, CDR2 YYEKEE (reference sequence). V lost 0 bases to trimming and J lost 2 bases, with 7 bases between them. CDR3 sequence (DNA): TGTGCCAGCAGCTTGGAAGGGGCCACAGATACGCAGTATTTT. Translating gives CASSLEGATDTQYF.

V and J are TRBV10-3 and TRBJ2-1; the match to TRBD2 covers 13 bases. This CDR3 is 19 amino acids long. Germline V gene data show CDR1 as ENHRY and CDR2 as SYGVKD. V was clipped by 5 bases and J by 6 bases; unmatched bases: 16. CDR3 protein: CAISNPGLAGPLSSNEQFF. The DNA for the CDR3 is TGTGCCATCAGTAACCCGGGACTAGCGGGACCTTTGAGTTCCAATGAGCAGTTCTTC.

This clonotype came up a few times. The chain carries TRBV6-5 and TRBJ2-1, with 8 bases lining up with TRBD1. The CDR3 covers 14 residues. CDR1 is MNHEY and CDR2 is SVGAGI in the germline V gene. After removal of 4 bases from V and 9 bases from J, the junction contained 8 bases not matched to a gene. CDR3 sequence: CASSSGQGAGEQFF. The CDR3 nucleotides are TGTGCCAGCAGTTCAGGACAGGGAGCGGGTGAGCAGTTCTTC.

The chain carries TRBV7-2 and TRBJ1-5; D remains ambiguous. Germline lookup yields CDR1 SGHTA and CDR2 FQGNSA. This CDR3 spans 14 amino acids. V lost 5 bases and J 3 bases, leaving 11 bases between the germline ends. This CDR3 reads CASSLPHVNQPQHF. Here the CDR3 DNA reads TGTGCCAGCAGCCTTCCGCACGTCAATCAGCCCCAGCATTTT.

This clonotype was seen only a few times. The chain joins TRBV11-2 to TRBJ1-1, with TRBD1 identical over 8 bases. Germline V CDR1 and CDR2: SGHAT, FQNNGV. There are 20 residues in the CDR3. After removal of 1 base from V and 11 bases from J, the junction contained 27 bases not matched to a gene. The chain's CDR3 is CASSLGEPAGGWRGIGMAFF. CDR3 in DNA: TGTGCCAGCAGCTTAGGCGAGCCGGCAGGGGGCTGGAGAGGGATAGGGATGGCTTTCTTT.

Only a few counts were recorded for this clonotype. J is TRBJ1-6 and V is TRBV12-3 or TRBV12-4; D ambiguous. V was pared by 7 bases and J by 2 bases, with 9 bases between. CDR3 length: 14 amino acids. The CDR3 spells CASTPGPYNSPLHF. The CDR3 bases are TGTGCCAGCACCCCCGGACCCTATAATTCACCCCTCCACTTT.

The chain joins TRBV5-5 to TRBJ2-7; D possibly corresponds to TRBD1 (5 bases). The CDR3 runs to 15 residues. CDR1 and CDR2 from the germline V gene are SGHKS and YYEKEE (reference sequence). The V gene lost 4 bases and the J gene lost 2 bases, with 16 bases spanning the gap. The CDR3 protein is CASSLGDSGTYEQYF. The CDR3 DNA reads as TGTGCCAGCAGCCTAGGCGACAGTGGAACCTACGAGCAGTACTTC. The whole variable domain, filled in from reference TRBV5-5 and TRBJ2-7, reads DAGVTQSPTHLIKTRGQQVTLRCSPISGHKSVSWYQQVLGQGPQFIFQYYEKEERGRGNFPDRFSARQFPNYSSELNVNALLLGDSALYLCASSLGDSGTYEQYFGPGTRLTVT.

CDR3 region: CASSGREAHNEQFF. For the CDR3, the DNA is TGTGCCAGCAGCGGGCGGGAGGCGCACAATGAGCAGTTCTTC. V is TRBV7-3 and J is TRBJ2-1, with 8 nucleotides matching TRBD2. This CDR3 is 14 amino acids long. V lost 5 bases to trimming and J lost 5 bases; unmatched junction nucleotides: 5. Germline values: CDR1 SGHTA, CDR2 FQGTGA. The full variable domain, completed using reference TRBV7-3 and TRBJ2-1, is GAGVSQTPSNKVTEKGKYVELRCDPISGHTALYWYRQSLGQGPEFLIYFQGTGAADDSGLPNDRFFAVRPEGSVSTLKIQRTERGDSAVYLCASSGREAHNEQFFGPGTRLTVL.

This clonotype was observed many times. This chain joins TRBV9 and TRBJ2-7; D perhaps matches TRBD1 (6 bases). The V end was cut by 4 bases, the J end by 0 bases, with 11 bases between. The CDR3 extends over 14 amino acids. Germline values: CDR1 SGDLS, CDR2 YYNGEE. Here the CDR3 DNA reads TGTGCCAGCAGCTCCGGACAGAGCTCCTACGAGCAGTACTTC. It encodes CASSSGQSSYEQYF. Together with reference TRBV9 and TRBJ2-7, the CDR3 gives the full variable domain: DSGVTQTPKHLITATGQRVTLRCSPRSGDLSVYWYQQSLDQGLQFLIQYYNGEERAKGNILERFSAQQFPDLHSELNLSSLELGDSALYFCASSSGQSSYEQYFGPGTRLTVT.

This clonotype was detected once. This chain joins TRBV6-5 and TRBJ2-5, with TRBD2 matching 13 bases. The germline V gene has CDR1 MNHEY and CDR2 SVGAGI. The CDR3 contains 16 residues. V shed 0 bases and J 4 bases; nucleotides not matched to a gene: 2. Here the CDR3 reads CASSYSRTSGRETQYF. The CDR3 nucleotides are TGTGCCAGCAGTTACTCCCGGACTAGCGGGAGAGAGACCCAGTACTTC.

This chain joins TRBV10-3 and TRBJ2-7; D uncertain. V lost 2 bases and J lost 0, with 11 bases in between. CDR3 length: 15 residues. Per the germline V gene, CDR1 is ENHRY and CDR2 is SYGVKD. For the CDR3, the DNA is TGTGCCATCAGTGAGCCGGCCGTGAGCTCCTACGAGCAGTACTTC. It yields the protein CAISEPAVSSYEQYF.

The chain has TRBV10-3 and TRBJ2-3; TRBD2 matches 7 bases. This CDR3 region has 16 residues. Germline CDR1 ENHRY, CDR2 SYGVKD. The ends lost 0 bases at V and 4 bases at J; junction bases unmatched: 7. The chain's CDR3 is CAISESLSGIADTQYF. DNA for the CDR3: TGTGCCATCAGTGAGTCTCTAAGCGGGATCGCAGATACGCAGTATTTT.

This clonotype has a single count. CDR3 residues: CASSQVPSGVYNEQFF. The CDR3 coding sequence is TGTGCCAGCAGCCAAGTACCTAGCGGGGTCTACAATGAGCAGTTCTTC. The V and J genes are TRBV4-2 and TRBJ2-1; TRBD2 aligns across 9 bases. CDR1 LGHNA and CDR2 YNFKEQ come from the germline V gene. The J segment lost 3 bases and the V segment lost 1 base, leaving 4 bases of the junction unmatched. This CDR3 comprises 16 residues.

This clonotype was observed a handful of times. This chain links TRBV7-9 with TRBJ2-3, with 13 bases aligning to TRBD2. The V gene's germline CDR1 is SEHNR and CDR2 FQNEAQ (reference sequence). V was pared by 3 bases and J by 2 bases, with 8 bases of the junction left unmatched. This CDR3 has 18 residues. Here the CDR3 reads CASSFQKLAGGPTDTQYF. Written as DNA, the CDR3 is TGTGCCAGCAGCTTCCAGAAACTAGCGGGAGGGCCCACAGATACGCAGTATTTT.